The table lists the clone carrying this T cell receptor beta chain with a count of one. The data belong to a study of blood T cell repertoires in COVID-19. The overall study: Acute and convalescent COVID-19 samples came from the United States, Italy and Spain.

TCRdb's copy holds only in-frame clones and misses some; the assay was immunoSEQ multiplex PCR. The table shows roughly 170,000 clones, with about 85% occurring only once. Patients in Seattle were enrolled during active infection, then followed longitudinally. Germline V CDR1 and CDR2: SGHDN, FVKESK. Trimming pared 1 base from V and 8 bases from J, leaving 8 bases between. The CDR3 is 12 residues long. The sample was peripheral blood. The sequence was collected from a woman aged 45-60 years with COVID-19, enrolled during active disease. This chain links TRBV14 with TRBJ1-2; D is perhaps TRBD1 (5 bases). The DNA for the CDR3 is TGTGCCAGCAGCCAAGCGGCAGGGGGCTACACCTTC. It specifies CASSQAAGGYTF.